These T cell receptor beta chains were read from a single sample in a study of beta chain features in type 1 diabetes. Some clones are missing from TCRdb's copy, which holds only in-frame ones; the method was immunoSEQ multiplex PCR. The sample includes around 500,000 clones, approximately 31% of them seen just once. The source material was naive CD4+ T cells from blood. Every receptor here comes from a man aged 18 to 30 in good health. Each CDR3 is given with its conserved first and last residue. A D gene is named only where the DNA matches it firmly. Clone size is given for some rows only: seen once, a few or many times, or a class if the clone is expanded.

CDR3nt: TGTGCCAGCAGCTCCGGCAATGAGCAGTTCTTC
CDR3aa: CASSSGNEQFF
d_gene: NA
j_gene: TRBJ2-1
v_gene: TRBV11-3
abundance: NA

CDR3nt: TGCGCCAGCAGCTTGCGGGGTACTAGCGATGAGCAGTTCTTC
CDR3aa: CASSLRGTSDEQFF
d_gene: TRBD2
j_gene: TRBJ2-1
v_gene: TRBV5-1
abundance: few

CDR3nt: TGTGCCAGCAGCCCTAGCTCGGGTGAGCAGTTCTTC
CDR3aa: CASSPSSGEQFF
d_gene: NA
j_gene: TRBJ2-1
v_gene: TRBV7-2
abundance: few

CDR3nt: TGTGCCTGGAGTGTAACCGGACAAATAAACACTGAAGCTTTCTTT
CDR3aa: CAWSVTGQINTEAFF
d_gene: NA
j_gene: TRBJ1-1
v_gene: TRBV30
abundance: NA

CDR3nt: TGTGCCTGGAGTGTAATCTCCGGACTAGCGAGTAATGAGCAGTTCTTC
CDR3aa: CAWSVISGLASNEQFF
d_gene: TRBD2
j_gene: TRBJ2-1
v_gene: TRBV30
abundance: NA

CDR3nt: TGCAGCGTTGTTGCAGCGGGGCTTTACGAGCAGTACTTC
CDR3aa: CSVVAAGLYEQYF
d_gene: TRBD2
j_gene: TRBJ2-7
v_gene: TRBV29-1
abundance: few

CDR3nt: TGCAGCGTTGGATATGGGGACACTGAAGCTTTCTTT
CDR3aa: CSVGYGDTEAFF
d_gene: NA
j_gene: TRBJ1-1
v_gene: TRBV29-1
abundance: NA

CDR3nt: TGTGCCAGCAGTTCGCTCGGGACTAGCGGCTTGGATGAGCAGTTCTTC
CDR3aa: CASSSLGTSGLDEQFF
d_gene: TRBD2
j_gene: TRBJ2-1
v_gene: TRBV28
abundance: once

CDR3nt: TGTGCCAGCAGCTCCGGCTCGCGGTGGTCGGAGACCCAGTACTTC
CDR3aa: CASSSGSRWSETQYF
d_gene: NA
j_gene: TRBJ2-5
v_gene: TRBV7-2
abundance: NA

CDR3nt: TGTGCCAGCAGTTTGACAGGGTCAGATAGGGGTGAGCAGTTCTTC
CDR3aa: CASSLTGSDRGEQFF
d_gene: TRBD1
j_gene: TRBJ2-1
v_gene: TRBV6-6
abundance: NA

CDR3nt: TGTGCCAGCAGCCCCCCCGGAAGGGATGGCTACACCTTC
CDR3aa: CASSPPGRDGYTF
d_gene: NA
j_gene: TRBJ1-2
v_gene: TRBV6-5
abundance: few

CDR3nt: TGTGCCAGCAGTGAGGGACTAGCGGGAGGCGAGCAGTACTTC
CDR3aa: CASSEGLAGGEQYF
d_gene: TRBD2
j_gene: TRBJ2-7
v_gene: TRBV6-5
abundance: NA

CDR3nt: TGTGCCAGCAGCCAAGATGTAACGGGAGTTTACAATGAGCAGTTCTTC
CDR3aa: CASSQDVTGVYNEQFF
d_gene: NA
j_gene: TRBJ2-1
v_gene: TRBV4-2
abundance: NA

CDR3nt: TGTGCCTGGAGTGTACTTTCCACCGGGGAGCTGTTTTTT
CDR3aa: CAWSVLSTGELFF
d_gene: NA
j_gene: TRBJ2-2
v_gene: TRBV30
abundance: NA

CDR3nt: TGTGCCAGCAGCCTGCGGACAGGGGGCTGGGGCTACACCTTC
CDR3aa: CASSLRTGGWGYTF
d_gene: TRBD1
j_gene: TRBJ1-2
v_gene: TRBV7-2
abundance: few

CDR3nt: TGTGCTAGTGGCTTGGGACAGGGGACGTCGGAGACCCAGTACTTC
CDR3aa: CASGLGQGTSETQYF
d_gene: TRBD1
j_gene: TRBJ2-5
v_gene: TRBV12-5
abundance: NA

CDR3nt: TGTGCCAGCAGCTCGACCGGGGGAGTTAGCAATCAGCCCCAGCATTTT
CDR3aa: CASSSTGGVSNQPQHF
d_gene: NA
j_gene: TRBJ1-5
v_gene: TRBV7-9
abundance: NA

CDR3nt: TGTGCCATCAGTGAGTGGGGGGCGACGTACAATGAGCAGTTCTTC
CDR3aa: CAISEWGATYNEQFF
d_gene: NA
j_gene: TRBJ2-1
v_gene: TRBV10-3
abundance: NA

CDR3nt: TGTGCCAGCAGCGGGACAAGCCTGAACACTGAAGCTTTCTTT
CDR3aa: CASSGTSLNTEAFF
d_gene: NA
j_gene: TRBJ1-1
v_gene: TRBV2
abundance: NA

CDR3nt: TGTGCCAGCAGTGGATCGTGGGGGCTGATGTACGAGCAGTACTTC
CDR3aa: CASSGSWGLMYEQYF
d_gene: NA
j_gene: TRBJ2-7
v_gene: TRBV25-1
abundance: few

CDR3nt: TGCAGCGTTGAGATAGGGCCCAATCAGCCCCAGCATTTT
CDR3aa: CSVEIGPNQPQHF
d_gene: NA
j_gene: TRBJ1-5
v_gene: TRBV29-1
abundance: few

CDR3nt: TGCAGCGGAAGACAGGGGAATTCCAATGAGCAGTTCTTC
CDR3aa: CSGRQGNSNEQFF
d_gene: TRBD1
j_gene: TRBJ2-1
v_gene: TRBV29-1
abundance: few

CDR3nt: TGCGCCAGCAGCCAAGATGCAGGCCAGCGGCTCTACTACGAGCAGTACTTC
CDR3aa: CASSQDAGQRLYYEQYF
d_gene: NA
j_gene: TRBJ2-7
v_gene: TRBV4-1
abundance: NA

CDR3nt: TGTGCCTGGAGTGTGCAGGGGGGATCCTACGAGCAGTACTTC
CDR3aa: CAWSVQGGSYEQYF
d_gene: NA
j_gene: TRBJ2-7
v_gene: TRBV30
abundance: few

CDR3nt: TGTGCCAGCAGCCCGACCGGGAACGATGGCTACACCTTC
CDR3aa: CASSPTGNDGYTF
d_gene: NA
j_gene: TRBJ1-2
v_gene: TRBV7-3
abundance: NA

CDR3nt: TGCGCCAGCAGCTTTTCTACAGTCATCTCCTACGAGCAGTACTTC
CDR3aa: CASSFSTVISYEQYF
d_gene: NA
j_gene: TRBJ2-7
v_gene: TRBV5-1
abundance: NA

CDR3nt: TGCAGCGTACGACAGAACAATCAGCCCCAGCATTTT
CDR3aa: CSVRQNNQPQHF
d_gene: NA
j_gene: TRBJ1-5
v_gene: TRBV29-1
abundance: NA

CDR3nt: TGTGCCATCAGTGAGTCGGGGGGCTCTGGGGCCAACGTCCTGACTTTC
CDR3aa: CAISESGGSGANVLTF
d_gene: NA
j_gene: TRBJ2-6
v_gene: TRBV10-3
abundance: NA

CDR3nt: TGCAGCGTCCGTACTAGCGGGAGTGCCGATACGCAGTATTTT
CDR3aa: CSVRTSGSADTQYF
d_gene: TRBD2
j_gene: TRBJ2-3
v_gene: TRBV29-1
abundance: few

CDR3nt: TGTGCCAGCAGCCAAGATCCGGCCAGCTCCTACAATGAGCAGTTCTTC
CDR3aa: CASSQDPASSYNEQFF
d_gene: NA
j_gene: TRBJ2-1
v_gene: TRBV14
abundance: NA

CDR3nt: TGTGCCAGTAGTGTACGTTATGTTTCGGAACTGTTCTTC
CDR3aa: CASSVRYVSELFF
d_gene: NA
j_gene: TRBJ2-1
v_gene: TRBV19
abundance: few

CDR3nt: TGTGCCAGCAGTGAAATAAGTACCACACTAGCGGGGGACAATGAGCAGTTCTTC
CDR3aa: CASSEISTTLAGDNEQFF
d_gene: TRBD2
j_gene: TRBJ2-1
v_gene: TRBV6-1
abundance: NA

CDR3nt: TGCGCCAGCAGCTTGGGACAAATAGAGACCCAGTACTTC
CDR3aa: CASSLGQIETQYF
d_gene: NA
j_gene: TRBJ2-5
v_gene: TRBV5-1
abundance: few

CDR3nt: TGTGCCAGCACCTCATTTGATACGCAGTATTTT
CDR3aa: CASTSFDTQYF
d_gene: NA
j_gene: TRBJ2-3
v_gene: TRBV6-1
abundance: NA

CDR3nt: TGCAGCGTGGACCGGGACAGTTTGAACCAGTACTTC
CDR3aa: CSVDRDSLNQYF
d_gene: TRBD1
j_gene: TRBJ2-5
v_gene: TRBV29-1
abundance: NA

CDR3nt: TGTGCCAGCAGTTACTCGCACGCCACCTACGAGCAGTACTTC
CDR3aa: CASSYSHATYEQYF
d_gene: NA
j_gene: TRBJ2-7
v_gene: TRBV6-5
abundance: NA

CDR3nt: TGCGCCAGCAGCCCCCACACGGGGGGTTTGTACAATGAGCAGTTCTTC
CDR3aa: CASSPHTGGLYNEQFF
d_gene: TRBD2
j_gene: TRBJ2-1
v_gene: TRBV5-1
abundance: few

CDR3nt: TGTGCCAGCTCACCGACGACAGGGTACAATGAGCAGTTCTTC
CDR3aa: CASSPTTGYNEQFF
d_gene: TRBD1
j_gene: TRBJ2-1
v_gene: TRBV18
abundance: NA

CDR3nt: TGTGCCTGGAGATCAGTGGCCCGTGAGACCCAGTACTTC
CDR3aa: CAWRSVARETQYF
d_gene: NA
j_gene: TRBJ2-5
v_gene: TRBV30
abundance: NA

CDR3nt: TGTGCCAGCAGCATGACCGGGGCAGATACGCAGTATTTT
CDR3aa: CASSMTGADTQYF
d_gene: NA
j_gene: TRBJ2-3
v_gene: TRBV25-1
abundance: NA

CDR3nt: TGCGCCAGCAGCCTGGTAGCGGGAGTCTCCGGGGAGCTGTTTTTT
CDR3aa: CASSLVAGVSGELFF
d_gene: TRBD2
j_gene: TRBJ2-2
v_gene: TRBV5-1
abundance: NA

CDR3nt: TGTGCCACCAGCAGTAGTCCGGCCTACGAGCAGTACTTC
CDR3aa: CATSSSPAYEQYF
d_gene: NA
j_gene: TRBJ2-7
v_gene: TRBV15
abundance: NA

CDR3nt: TGTGCCAGCAGCCTACAGGGTCCCCCAGGCGAGCAGTACTTC
CDR3aa: CASSLQGPPGEQYF
d_gene: NA
j_gene: TRBJ2-7
v_gene: TRBV7-9
abundance: few

CDR3nt: TGTGCCAGCAGCCCTCGAGGCGGGGCCACCTACGAGCAGTACTTC
CDR3aa: CASSPRGGATYEQYF
d_gene: NA
j_gene: TRBJ2-7
v_gene: TRBV14
abundance: NA

CDR3nt: TGTGCCATCAACAAAGGAGGGGAAGAGACCCAGTACTTC
CDR3aa: CAINKGGEETQYF
d_gene: NA
j_gene: TRBJ2-5
v_gene: TRBV10-3
abundance: NA

CDR3nt: TGCGCCAGCAGCCAAGTATCGGGGAGGCCAAATTACAATGAGCAGTTCTTC
CDR3aa: CASSQVSGRPNYNEQFF
d_gene: NA
j_gene: TRBJ2-1
v_gene: TRBV4-1
abundance: NA

CDR3nt: TGCGCCAGCAGCCGGCCCGGGAGTAACCCTTACAATGGGCAGTTCTTC
CDR3aa: CASSRPGSNPYNGQFF
d_gene: NA
j_gene: TRBJ2-1
v_gene: TRBV4-1
abundance: NA

CDR3nt: TGTGCCAGCAGTTTCAGCCTCGGCGCCAGCTACGAGCAGTACTTC
CDR3aa: CASSFSLGASYEQYF
d_gene: NA
j_gene: TRBJ2-7
v_gene: TRBV27
abundance: NA

CDR3nt: TGTGCCAGCCTCTCGAGCTCCTACAATGAGCAGTTCTTC
CDR3aa: CASLSSSYNEQFF
d_gene: NA
j_gene: TRBJ2-1
v_gene: TRBV19
abundance: NA

CDR3nt: TGTGCCAGCAGCCTGGGACAGCCCCAAGAGACCCAGTACTTC
CDR3aa: CASSLGQPQETQYF
d_gene: TRBD1
j_gene: TRBJ2-5
v_gene: TRBV7-9
abundance: few

CDR3nt: TGTGCCTGGAGTGAGGACAGGGGGCCCTACGAGCAGTACTTC
CDR3aa: CAWSEDRGPYEQYF
d_gene: TRBD1
j_gene: TRBJ2-7
v_gene: TRBV30
abundance: few

CDR3nt: TGTGCCAGCAGTTTAGCCAGGACTAGCGCTTCCTACGAGCAGTACTTC
CDR3aa: CASSLARTSASYEQYF
d_gene: TRBD2
j_gene: TRBJ2-7
v_gene: TRBV28
abundance: few

CDR3nt: TGTGCCTGGTGTTACGGCGGGAGCTCCTACGAGCAGTACTTC
CDR3aa: CAWCYGGSSYEQYF
d_gene: TRBD2
j_gene: TRBJ2-7
v_gene: TRBV30
abundance: NA

CDR3nt: TGTGCCAGCCGTGAGGGAAATGAGCAGTTCTTC
CDR3aa: CASREGNEQFF
d_gene: NA
j_gene: TRBJ2-1
v_gene: TRBV6-5
abundance: NA

CDR3nt: TGTGCCACCTCCAGCGGGAGCTCCTACAATGAGCAGTTCTTC
CDR3aa: CATSSGSSYNEQFF
d_gene: TRBD2
j_gene: TRBJ2-1
v_gene: TRBV5-4
abundance: NA

CDR3nt: TGTGCCAGCAGCCCAGGGGCGCCCTTTAATGAAAAACTGTTTTTT
CDR3aa: CASSPGAPFNEKLFF
d_gene: NA
j_gene: TRBJ1-4
v_gene: TRBV7-9
abundance: once

CDR3nt: TGCAGCGCCGTTGCCGGGACTAGCGGGTACAATGAGCAGTTCTTC
CDR3aa: CSAVAGTSGYNEQFF
d_gene: TRBD2
j_gene: TRBJ2-1
v_gene: TRBV29-1
abundance: few

CDR3nt: TGTGCCAGCAGCTTAGGAGCGGGAGGGCCTTACAATGAGCAGTTCTTC
CDR3aa: CASSLGAGGPYNEQFF
d_gene: TRBD2
j_gene: TRBJ2-1
v_gene: TRBV7-9
abundance: NA

CDR3nt: TGTGCCAGCAGCCCCCGAGGGAGTTACGAGCAGTACTTC
CDR3aa: CASSPRGSYEQYF
d_gene: NA
j_gene: TRBJ2-7
v_gene: TRBV7-8
abundance: NA